This TCR beta chain was identified in a study of PD-L1 blockade in urothelial cancer. Study overall: Patients began atezolizumab, 1,200 mg intravenously every 3 weeks, in the mid-2010s. Blood drawn 3 weeks (second dose) and 6 weeks after treatment start was analyzed.

Repertoires were generated with immunoSEQ multiplex PCR, while TCRdb's copy carries only in-frame clones and drops some. This table has about 50,000 clones, around 84% appearing once. V lost 6 bases and J 3 bases, leaving 11 bases between the germline ends. Germline V gene lookup returns CDR1 SEHNR and CDR2 FQNEAQ (reference sequence). The CDR3 spans 14 residues. As for time point: pretreatment peripheral blood. This TCR came from a man aged 60 to 69 with urothelial cancer. The chain joins TRBV7-9 to TRBJ1-4; a possible D gene is TRBD1 (5 bases). The material sequenced was PBMCs, taken around atezolizumab (anti-PD-L1) treatment. The CDR3 sequence: CASSTPGANEKLFF. Here the CDR3 DNA reads TGTGCCAGCAGTACCCCGGGGGCTAATGAAAAACTGTTTTTT.